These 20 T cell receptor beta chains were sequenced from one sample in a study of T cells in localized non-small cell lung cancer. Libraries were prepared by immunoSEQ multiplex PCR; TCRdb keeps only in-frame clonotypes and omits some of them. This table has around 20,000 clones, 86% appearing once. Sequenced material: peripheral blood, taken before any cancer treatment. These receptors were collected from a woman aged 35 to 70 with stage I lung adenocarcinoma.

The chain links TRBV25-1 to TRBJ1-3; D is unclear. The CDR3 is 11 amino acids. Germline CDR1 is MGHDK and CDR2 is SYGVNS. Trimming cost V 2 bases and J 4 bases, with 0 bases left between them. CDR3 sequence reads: CASSEGNTIYF. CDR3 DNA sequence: TGTGCCAGCAGTGAAGGAAACACCATATATTTT.

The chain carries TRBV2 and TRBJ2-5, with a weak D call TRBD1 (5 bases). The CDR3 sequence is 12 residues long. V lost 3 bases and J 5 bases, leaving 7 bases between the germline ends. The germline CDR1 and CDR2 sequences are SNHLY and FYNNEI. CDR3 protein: CASSDRVETQYF. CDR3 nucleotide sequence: TGTGCCAGCAGTGACAGGGTGGAGACCCAGTACTTC. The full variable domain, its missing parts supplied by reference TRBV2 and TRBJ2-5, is EPEVTQTPSHQVTQMGQEVILRCVPISNHLYFYWYRQILGQKVEFLVSFYNNEISEKSEIFDDQFSVERPDGSNFTLKIRSTKLEDSAMYFCASSDRVETQYFGPGTRLLVL.

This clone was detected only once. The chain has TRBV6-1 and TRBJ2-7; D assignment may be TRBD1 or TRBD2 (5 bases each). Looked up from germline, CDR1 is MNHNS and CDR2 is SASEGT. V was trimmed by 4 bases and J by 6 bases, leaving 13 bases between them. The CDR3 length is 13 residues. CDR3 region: CASSGSRDGEQYF. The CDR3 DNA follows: TGTGCCAGCAGTGGATCCCGGGACGGCGAGCAGTACTTC.

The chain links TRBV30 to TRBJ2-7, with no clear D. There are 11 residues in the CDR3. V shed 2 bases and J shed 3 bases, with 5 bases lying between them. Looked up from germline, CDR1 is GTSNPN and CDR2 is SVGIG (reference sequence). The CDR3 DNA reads TGTGCCTGGAGTCGCTTCTACGAGCAGTACTTC. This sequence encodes CAWSRFYEQYF. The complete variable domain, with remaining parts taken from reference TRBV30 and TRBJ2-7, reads SQTIHQWPATLVQPVGSPLSLECTVEGTSNPNLYWYRQAAGRGLQLLFYSVGIGQISSEVPQNLSASRPQDRQFILSSKKLLLSDSGFYLCAWSRFYEQYFGPGTRLTVT.

The CDR3 here is CASSFLGQKENEKLFF. The DNA of the CDR3 is TGTGCCAGCAGCTTTCTCGGACAGAAAGAAAATGAAAAACTGTTTTTT. The chain couples TRBV11-1 to TRBJ1-4, with D perhaps matching TRBD1 (6 bases). Germline CDR1 is SGHAT and CDR2 is FQDESV (reference sequence). The CDR3 covers 16 residues. Trimming removed 3 bases from V and 5 bases from J, with 16 bases in between.

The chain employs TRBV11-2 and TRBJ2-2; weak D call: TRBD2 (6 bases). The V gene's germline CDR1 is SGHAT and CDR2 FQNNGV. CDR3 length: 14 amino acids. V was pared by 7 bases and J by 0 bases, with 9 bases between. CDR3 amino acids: CASMAGSNTGELFF. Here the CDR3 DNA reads TGTGCCAGCATGGCGGGATCGAACACCGGGGAGCTGTTTTTT.

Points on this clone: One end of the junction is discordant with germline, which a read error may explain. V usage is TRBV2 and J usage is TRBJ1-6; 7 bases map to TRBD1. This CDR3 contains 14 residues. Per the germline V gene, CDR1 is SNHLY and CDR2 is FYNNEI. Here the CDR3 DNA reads TGTGCCAGCAGGGAAGGGGGCAGAGTTTCACCCCTCCACTTT. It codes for CASREGGRVSPLHF.

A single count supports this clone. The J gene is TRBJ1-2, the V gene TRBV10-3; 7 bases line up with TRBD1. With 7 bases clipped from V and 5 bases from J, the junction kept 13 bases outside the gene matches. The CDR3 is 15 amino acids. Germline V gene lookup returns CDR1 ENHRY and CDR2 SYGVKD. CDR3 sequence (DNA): TGTGCCATCAACCCCTACGGACAGGTGGGATATGGCTACACCTTC. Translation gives CAINPYGQVGYGYTF.

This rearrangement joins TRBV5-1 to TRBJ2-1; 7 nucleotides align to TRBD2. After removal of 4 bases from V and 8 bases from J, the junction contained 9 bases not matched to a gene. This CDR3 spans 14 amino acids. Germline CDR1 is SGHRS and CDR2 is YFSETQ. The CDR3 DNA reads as TGCGCCAGCAGCCACGGGCAGGGAGGGGATGAGCAGTTCTTC. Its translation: CASSHGQGGDEQFF.

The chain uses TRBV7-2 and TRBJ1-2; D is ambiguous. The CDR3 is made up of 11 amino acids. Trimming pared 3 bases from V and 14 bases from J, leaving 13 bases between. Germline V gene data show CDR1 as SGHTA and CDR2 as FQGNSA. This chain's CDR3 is CASSLSIKYTF. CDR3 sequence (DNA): TGTGCCAGCAGCTTGTCTATAAAGTATACCTTC.

DNA for the CDR3: TGTGCCAGCAGTCAAAGTCAGATTAAAGAGACCCAGTACTTC. This codes for CASSQSQIKETQYF. The rearrangement joins TRBV6-5 to TRBJ2-5; no reliable D call. Germline V lookup: CDR1 MNHEY, CDR2 SVGAGI. The CDR3 is 14 amino acids. V was shortened by 5 bases and J by 3 bases, with 13 bases between the two germline ends.

The chain's CDR3 is CASSLGGSGYNEQFF. In DNA, the CDR3 is TGTGCCAGCAGCTTAGGAGGGAGCGGCTACAATGAGCAGTTCTTC. This rearrangement joins TRBV7-2 to TRBJ2-1; maybe TRBD2 (5 bases). V lost 1 base and J 3 bases, leaving 10 bases between the germline ends. Germline CDR1 and CDR2: SGHTA and FQGNSA. CDR3 length: 15 amino acids. Based on the CDR3 plus reference TRBV7-2 and TRBJ2-1, the full variable domain is GAGVSQSPSNKVTEKGKDVELRCDPISGHTALYWYRQSLGQGLEFLIYFQGNSAPDKSGLPSDRFSAERTGGSVSTLTIQRTQQEDSAVYLCASSLGGSGYNEQFFGPGTRLTVL.

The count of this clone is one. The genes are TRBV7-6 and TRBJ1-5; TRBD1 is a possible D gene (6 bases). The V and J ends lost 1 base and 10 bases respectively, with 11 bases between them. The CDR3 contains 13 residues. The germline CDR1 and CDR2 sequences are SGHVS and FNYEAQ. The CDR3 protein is CASSLDRANPQHF. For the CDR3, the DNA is TGTGCCAGCAGCTTAGACAGGGCAAATCCCCAGCATTTT.

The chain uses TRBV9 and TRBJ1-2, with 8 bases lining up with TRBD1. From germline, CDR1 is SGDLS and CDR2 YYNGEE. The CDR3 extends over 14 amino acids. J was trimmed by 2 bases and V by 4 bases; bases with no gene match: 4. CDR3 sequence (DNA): TGTGCCAGCAGCCGGGACAGGTCGAACTATGGCTACACCTTC. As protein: CASSRDRSNYGYTF.

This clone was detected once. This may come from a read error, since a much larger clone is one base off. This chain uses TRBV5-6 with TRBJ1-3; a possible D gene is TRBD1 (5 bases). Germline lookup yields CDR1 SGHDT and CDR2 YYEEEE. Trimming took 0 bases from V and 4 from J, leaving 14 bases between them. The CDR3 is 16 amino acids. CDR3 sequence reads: CASSLAGLGDGNTIYF. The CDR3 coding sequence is TGTGCCAGCAGCTTGGCAGGCCTGGGGGACGGAAACACCATATATTTT.

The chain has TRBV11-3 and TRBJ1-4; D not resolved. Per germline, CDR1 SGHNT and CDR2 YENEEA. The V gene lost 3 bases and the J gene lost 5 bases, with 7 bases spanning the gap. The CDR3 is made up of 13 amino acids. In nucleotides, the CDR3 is TGTGCCAGCAGCTTTGGGTCGAATGAAAAACTGTTTTTT. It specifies CASSFGSNEKLFF.

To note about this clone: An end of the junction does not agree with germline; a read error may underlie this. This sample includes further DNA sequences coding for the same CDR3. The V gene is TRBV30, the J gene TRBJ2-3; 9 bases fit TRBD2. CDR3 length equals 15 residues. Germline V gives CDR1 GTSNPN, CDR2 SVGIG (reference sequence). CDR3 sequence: CAWRVAGASTDTQYF. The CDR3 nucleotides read TGTGCTTGGAGGGTAGCGGGGGCTAGCACAGATACGCAGTATTTT.

The CDR3 region is CASSPGGVNTEAFF. CDR3 in DNA: TGTGCCAGCAGCCCGGGGGGGGTGAACACTGAAGCTTTCTTT. This chain connects TRBV6-4 to TRBJ1-1; TRBD1 is a possible D gene (5 bases). Trimming left V 6 bases short and J 0 bases short, with 11 bases between. Per germline, CDR1 MRHNA and CDR2 SNTAGT. The CDR3 loop spans 14 amino acids.

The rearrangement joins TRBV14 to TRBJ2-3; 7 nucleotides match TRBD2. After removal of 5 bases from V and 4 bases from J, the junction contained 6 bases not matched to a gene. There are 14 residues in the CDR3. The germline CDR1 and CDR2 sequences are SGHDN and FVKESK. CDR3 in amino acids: CASSDTSVSDTQYF. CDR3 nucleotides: TGTGCCAGCAGCGATACTAGCGTTTCAGATACGCAGTATTTT.

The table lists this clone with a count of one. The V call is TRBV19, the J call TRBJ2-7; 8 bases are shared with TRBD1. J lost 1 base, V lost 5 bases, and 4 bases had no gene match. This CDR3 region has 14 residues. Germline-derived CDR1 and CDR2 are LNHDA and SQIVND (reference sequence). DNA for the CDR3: TGTGCCAGTAGTTTCCGGGACAGGTCCTACGAGCAGTACTTC. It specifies CASSFRDRSYEQYF.